This paragraph covers one T cell receptor (beta chain) sequence. Original analysis: Estimation of nucleated cell counts was performed using reference gene primer amplification. Assay: immunoSEQ multiplex PCR; the TCRdb copy retains only in-frame clones and omits some. The V and J calls and clone size come from that table; D and trimming were worked out from the DNA. The data hold about 200,000 clones, with around 89% observed a single time. The data stem from a study of blood T cell repertoires in COVID-19. As for the study in general: The origin of the acute and convalescent COVID-19 samples was the United States, Italy and Spain.

Germline CDR1 is LGHNT and CDR2 is FRNRAP. The CDR3 contains 17 residues. The V and J ends lost 8 bases and 4 bases, in that order; junction bases with no gene match: 11. This TCR derives from a human donor in a cohort sampled during active COVID-19. The chain joins TRBV12-5 to TRBJ2-2, with TRBD2 matching over 12 bases. The sample consisted of peripheral blood. CDR3 DNA sequence: TGTGCTAGTCTCCTAGCGGGGGGGGCTTATCCCACCGGGGAGCTGTTTTTT. It specifies CASLLAGGAYPTGELFF.